What follows is one TCR beta chain and its context. What it binds is not known. This entry belongs to a study of shared clonotypes between healthy human individuals. Regarding the study as a whole: Shared across a few donors were 4% to 5% of the naive CD4 clonotypes.

The table came from immunoSEQ multiplex PCR; TCRdb's copy has only in-frame clones and leaves some out. The sample contains some 2.1 million clones, just under 95% of which appear only once. CD8 cells classed as naive were CD45RO-negative and positively selected for CCR7, excluding terminally differentiated effector memory CD45RA+ cells. Deletions cut 2 bases from V and 7 bases from J, with 12 bases between. This CDR3 has 15 amino acids. The V gene's germline CDR1 is SEHNR and CDR2 FQNEAQ (reference sequence). Sequencing was performed on naive CD8+ T cells sorted from blood. The TCR sequence derives from a man between 18 and 35 years old in good health. The J gene is TRBJ1-6, the V gene TRBV7-9, with D possibly TRBD1 on 6 matching bases. Here the CDR3 reads CASSLIIGGNSPLHF. CDR3 nucleotides: TGTGCCAGCAGCTTAATCATAGGGGGGAATTCACCCCTCCACTTT. The whole variable domain, filled in from reference TRBV7-9 and TRBJ1-6, reads DTGVSQNPRHKITKRGQNVTFRCDPISEHNRLYWYRQTLGQGPEFLTYFQNEAQLEKSRLLSDRFSAERPKGSFSTLEIQRTEQGDSAMYLCASSLIIGGNSPLHFGNGTRLTVT.